The sequence of this TCR beta chain was determined in a study of blood T cells in healthy people across ages. Isolated per sample were at least 6.5 million PBMCs. This clonotype has ten or more counts. Its target is unknown. Study-wide results and caveats: Relative to aged donors, long-lived donors carried more naive CD4+ cells and displayed higher diversity.

For the second PCR, which ran for 7 to 11 cycles, a sample-barcoded 5' primer and a J-beta primer mix were used. Via MiXCR, TCRdb re-called the 5' RACE reads, giving one row per CDR3 protein. The sample yields about 570,000 distinct CDR3 sequences, approximately 30% seen once. CDR1 and CDR2 (germline): SQVTM, ANQGSEA. CDR3 length: 14 residues. The V end lost 2 bases, the J end lost 5 bases, and 16 bases lay between the germline ends. Sequenced input: blood. The TCR comes from a woman in her 70s in good health. V and J are TRBV29-1 and TRBJ2-7; D may be TRBD1 (5 bases). The CDR3 DNA sequence: TGCAGCGTTGAAAACCCCCAGGGTTTCCACGAGCAGTACTTC. Amino acids: CSVENPQGFHEQYF.